Listed here are 19 T cell receptor delta chains from one sample, sequenced in a study of gamma-delta chains in newborns, infants, children. TCRdb re-called the reads using CATT. The sample has a few thousand delta-chain clones, around 5% seen once. Sequencing was carried out using blood. These receptors were obtained from a child who was a newborn, infant or young child, either healthy, febrile or measles-vaccinated (not recorded which).

The sample holds a few counts of this clone. This may be a read error: a much more frequent sequence differs by one nucleotide. V usage is TRDV2 and J usage is TRDJ3; 9 bases align to TRDD3. Trimming at V came to 3 bases and at J to 1 base, leaving 3 bases not matched to a gene. The germline CDR1 and CDR2 sequences are GEAIGNYY and EKD. The CDR3 totals 17 residues. The CDR3 region is CACDATGGSWDTRQMFF. The CDR3 DNA reads TGTGCCTGTGACGCTACTGGGGGATCCTGGGACACCCGACAGATGTTTTTC.

This clone occurred a few times. This chain joins TRDV2 and TRDJ3; 11 positions agree with TRDD3. Losses at the gene ends were 3 bases for V and 1 base for J; bases not matched to a gene: 10. This CDR3 region has 20 residues. Germline CDR1 GEAIGNYY, CDR2 EKD. CDR3 nucleotide sequence: TGTGCCTGTGACCCTATACTGGGGGATATTGTGTCCTGGGACACCCGACAGATGTTTTTC. Protein sequence: CACDPILGDIVSWDTRQMFF.

In its sample, this clone is medium-sized (0.01 to 0.1%). This may stem from a read error, because a much larger clone lies one nucleotide away. The rearrangement links TRDV2 to TRDJ3; 7 bases fit TRDD3. Germline V gene data show CDR1 as GEAIGNYY and CDR2 as EKD. V was clipped by 2 bases and J by 1 base; unmatched bases: 4. This CDR3 spans 17 amino acids. The CDR3: CACDSTGESWDTRQMFF. The CDR3 nucleotides read TGTGCCTGTGACAGTACTGGGGAATCCTGGGACACCCGACAGATGTTTTTC.

This clone occurred a few times. The chain couples TRDV3 to TRDJ3, with 7 positions matching TRDD3. The V and J ends lost 2 bases and 0 bases, in that order; junction bases with no gene match: 16. Germline-derived CDR1 and CDR2 are TVYSNPD and GDNSRS (reference sequence). This CDR3 is built from 20 residues. CDR3 residues: CAFARTGENRLSWDTRQMFF. The CDR3 DNA reads TGTGCCTTTGCAAGAACTGGGGAGAATCGGCTCTCCTGGGACACCCGACAGATGTTTTTC.

V is TRDV1 and J is TRDJ1; 8 bases line up with TRDD3. CDR3 length equals 16 residues. Germline CDR1 TSWWSYY, CDR2 QGS. The V gene end was trimmed by 1 base and the J gene end by 0 bases; junction bases not matched to a gene: 4. The DNA of the CDR3 is TGTGCTCTTGGGGAACCTGGGGGACCGTACACCGATAAACTCATCTTT. Amino acid sequence: CALGEPGGPYTDKLIF.

By sample share, this clone is medium-sized. The DNA for the CDR3 is TGTGCCTGTGACACCCTACTGGGGGGATCTTTGACAGCACAACTCTTCTTT. Protein sequence: CACDTLLGGSLTAQLFF. The genes are TRDV2 and TRDJ2; 8 bases align to TRDD3. The V and J ends lost 0 bases and 0 bases, in that order; junction bases with no gene match: 5. This CDR3 comprises 17 residues. Germline V lookup: CDR1 GEAIGNYY, CDR2 EKD.

The chain carries TRDV2 and TRDJ3; 12 bases are a match to TRDD3. The V gene's germline CDR1 is GEAIGNYY and CDR2 EKD. CDR3 size: 19 residues. After removal of 3 bases from V and 3 bases from J, the junction contained 8 bases not matched to a gene. The CDR3 protein is CACDLLTGGYSWDTRQMFF. CDR3 nucleotides: TGTGCCTGTGACCTCCTGACTGGGGGATACAGCTGGGACACCCGACAGATGTTTTTC.

On this clone: One junction end disagrees with the germline gene, perhaps due to a read error. Other nucleotide sequences in the sample specify the same CDR3. The V call is TRDV2, the J call TRDJ2; D possibly corresponds to TRDD3 (6 bases). The CDR3 extends over 15 amino acids. Germline V lookup: CDR1 GEAIGNYY, CDR2 EKD. The CDR3 spells CACDTWGSLTAQLFF. For the CDR3, the DNA is TGTGCCTGCGACACCTGGGGATCTTTGACAGCACAACTCTTCTTT.

A few counts support this clone. This chain's CDR3 is CACDQLGWDLGDTTAQLFF. The DNA for the CDR3 is TGTGCCTGTGACCAATTGGGTTGGGACCTGGGGGATACCACAGCACAACTCTTCTTT. The chain uses TRDV2 and TRDJ2; 11 bases fit TRDD3. V lost 3 bases to trimming and J lost 5 bases; unmatched junction nucleotides: 16. The germline CDR1 and CDR2 sequences are GEAIGNYY and EKD. This CDR3 is built from 19 residues.

The chain recombines TRDV2 with TRDJ1, with 13 bases identical to TRDD3. The J gene was not available in TCRdb and was assigned here by matching the DNA to germline segments. Trimming cost V 0 bases and J 2 bases; bases outside gene matches: 14. Germline CDR1 reads GEAIGNYY; CDR2 reads EKD. This CDR3 comprises 20 residues. CDR3 region: CACDTGCTGGYEGRTDKLIF. CDR3 nucleotides: TGTGCCTGTGACACCGGTTGTACTGGGGGATACGAGGGGCGGACCGATAAACTCATCTTT.

This clone has more than one count but fewer than ten. A much larger clone lies one base from this, so it may be a read error. Other DNA sequences in the same sample also yield this CDR3. This rearrangement joins TRDV2 to TRDJ2; 7 bases agree with TRDD3. The CDR3 has 15 residues. Germline CDR1 and CDR2: GEAIGNYY and EKD. The V gene end was trimmed by 2 bases and the J gene end by 6 bases; junction bases not matched to a gene: 8. CDR3 residues: CACDILGARSAQLFF. CDR3 nucleotides: TGTGCCTGTGACATCCTGGGGGCCCGCTCAGCACAACTCTTCTTT.

This clone has a handful of counts. The V call is TRDV1, the J call TRDJ1; 8 bases are shared with TRDD3. Losses at the gene ends were 1 base for V and 5 bases for J; bases not matched to a gene: 15. The germline V gene encodes CDR1 TSWWSYY and CDR2 QGS. The CDR3 contains 18 residues. The CDR3 sequence is CALGERPYWGPKGDKLIF. Written as DNA, the CDR3 is TGTGCTCTTGGGGAACGTCCGTACTGGGGGCCAAAAGGGGATAAACTCATCTTT.

This rearrangement joins TRDV2 to TRDJ2; 8 nucleotides align to TRDD3. Trimming cost V 2 bases and J 4 bases; bases outside gene matches: 5. Germline values: CDR1 GEAIGNYY, CDR2 EKD. The CDR3 loop spans 15 amino acids. CDR3 bases: TGTGCCTGTGACAGCTGGGGGACAAGGACAGCACAACTCTTCTTT. It codes for CACDSWGTRTAQLFF.

This clone was seen more than once but under ten times. CDR3 nucleotide sequence: TGTGCCTGTGACACCGGAGGGACTGGGGGATACTCCTGGGACACCCGACAGATGTTTTTC. Its protein product is CACDTGGTGGYSWDTRQMFF. The chain combines TRDV2 with TRDJ3; 11 nucleotides agree with TRDD3. The CDR3 is 20 amino acids. Germline V gene data show CDR1 as GEAIGNYY and CDR2 as EKD. V was clipped by 0 bases and J by 0 bases; unmatched bases: 6.

In its sample, this clone ranks as medium-sized. The J gene is TRDJ3, the V gene TRDV2; 13 positions match TRDD3. This CDR3 contains 20 residues. Germline V gene lookup returns CDR1 GEAIGNYY and CDR2 EKD. The V gene end was trimmed by 2 bases and the J gene end by 0 bases; junction bases not matched to a gene: 6. CDR3 loop: CACDILGDTRSSWDTRQMFF. CDR3 nucleotides: TGTGCCTGTGACATACTGGGGGATACGCGGAGCTCCTGGGACACCCGACAGATGTTTTTC.

This clone was detected only a few times. This may be a read error: a much more frequent sequence differs by one nucleotide. The chain links TRDV2 to TRDJ3; a weak D match, TRDD3 (5 bases). CDR1 and CDR2 (germline): GEAIGNYY, EKD. This CDR3 has 18 amino acids. CDR3 sequence reads: CARDTAGGQSWDTRQMFF. The CDR3 coding sequence is TGTGCCCGTGACACCGCAGGGGGCCAATCCTGGGACACCCGACAGATGTTTTTC.

This clone was seen a few times. This may come from a read error, since a much larger clone is one base off. The chain carries TRDV2 and TRDJ3; 13 nucleotides line up with TRDD3. J was trimmed by 3 bases and V by 4 bases; bases with no gene match: 8. The CDR3 contains 19 residues. Germline V gene data show CDR1 as GEAIGNYY and CDR2 as EKD. CDR3 sequence (DNA): TGTGCCTGTGATTCGGCACTGGGGGATACGCTCTGGGACACCCGACAGATGTTTTTC. Translating gives CACDSALGDTLWDTRQMFF.

V gene TRDV2 combines with J gene TRDJ3; TRDD3 might be the D (5 bases). Germline V gene lookup returns CDR1 GEAIGNYY and CDR2 EKD. Trimming removed 0 bases at V and 5 bases at J, with 19 bases between. The CDR3 contains 19 residues. The DNA for the CDR3 is TGTGCCTGTGACACCGTCGGAGGGATGATAAACCGGGACACCCGACAGATGTTTTTC. It yields the protein CACDTVGGMINRDTRQMFF.

This clone appeared a few times. This likely came from a read error, as a far larger clone is one base away. Other nucleotide sequences from this sample produce the same CDR3. The chain couples TRDV2 to TRDJ2, with 7 bases aligning to TRDD3. CDR3 length equals 16 residues. Looked up from germline, CDR1 is GEAIGNYY and CDR2 is EKD. The CDR3 DNA is TGTGCCTGTGACACCGTAGGCTGGGGGCTGACGGCACAACTCTTCTTT. It encodes CACDTVGWGLTAQLFF.